The 3 T cell receptor beta chains below come from one sample, sequenced in a study of T-cell reconstitution after alpha-beta-depleted transplantation in children. TCRbeta library construction was performed incorporating unique molecular identifiers. A single record per CDR3 protein comes from TCRdb applying MiXCR to the PCR reads. The sample yields about 290,000 distinct CDR3 sequences, about 9.5% seen once. Sequenced here: PBMCs, sampled before TCRalphabeta/CD19-depleted stem cell transplant. These receptors were taken from a boy under two years old with acute myeloid leukemia, due to receive a stem cell transplant.

This clonotype has just a few counts. This chain connects TRBV6-2 or TRBV6-3 to TRBJ2-3, with D uncertain. CDR3 length: 15 amino acids. CDR1 and CDR2 from the germline V gene are MNHEY and SVGEGT. The V gene lost 6 bases and the J gene lost 0 bases, with 13 bases spanning the gap. Here the CDR3 reads CASRRPAISTDTQYF. The CDR3 DNA is TGTGCCAGCAGGAGGCCGGCGATTAGCACAGATACGCAGTATTTT.

The chain uses TRBV5-1 and TRBJ2-1; D may correspond to TRBD1 or TRBD2 (6 bases each). V was trimmed by 1 base and J by 8 bases, leaving 13 bases between them. The CDR3 runs to 14 residues. Germline CDR1 reads SGHRS; CDR2 reads YFSETQ. CDR3: CASSLPGAAYEQFF. In nucleotides, the CDR3 is TGCGCCAGCAGCTTGCCGGGGGCCGCTTATGAGCAGTTCTTC.

This clonotype came up once. A read error may explain this, as a much larger clone is one base away. The chain has TRBV29-1 and TRBJ2-2; D is undetermined. The CDR3 contains 13 residues. The germline CDR1 and CDR2 sequences are SQVTM and ANQGSEA. DNA for the CDR3: TGCAGCGTTGCGGGCAGGCTCACCTGGGAGCTGTTTTTT. This gives the protein CSVAGRLTWELFF.